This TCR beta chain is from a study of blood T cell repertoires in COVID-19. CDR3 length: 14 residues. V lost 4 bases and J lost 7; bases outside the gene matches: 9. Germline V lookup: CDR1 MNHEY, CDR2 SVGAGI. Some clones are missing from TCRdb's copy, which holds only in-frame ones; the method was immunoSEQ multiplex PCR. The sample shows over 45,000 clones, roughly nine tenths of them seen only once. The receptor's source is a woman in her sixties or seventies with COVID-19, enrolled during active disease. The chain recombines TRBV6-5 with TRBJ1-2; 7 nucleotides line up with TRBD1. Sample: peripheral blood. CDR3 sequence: CASSLYRTGRGYTF. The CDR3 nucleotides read TGTGCCAGCAGTTTATACCGGACAGGCCGTGGCTACACCTTC.